This T cell receptor (beta chain) was retrieved from a study of T cells in Graves' hyperthyroidism and ophthalmopathy. At the level of the study: Peripheral blood was drawn at first diagnosis, prior to all treatment.

The diagnostic basis comprised clinical symptoms, serum thyroxine and TRAb, thyroid ultrasound and orbital computed tomography. The CDR3 regions of TCR beta were amplified from RNA transcripts. The primer set for the first-round RT-PCR of the TCR CDR3 was HTBI. Each CDR3 protein is one row after TCRdb ran MiXCR on the multiplex PCR reads. The repertoire holds some 360,000 distinct CDR3 sequences, around 14% seen once, with about 10% in the top ten. General study points: Most expanded thyroid clonotypes above 0.001 also appeared in blood.

Trimming removed 7 bases at V and 0 bases at J, with 13 bases between. CDR3 size: 15 residues. CDR1 MDHEN and CDR2 SYDVKM come from the germline V gene. A remark on this clonotype: Antigen: not known.

Material for sequencing was blood. The chain recombines TRBV28 with TRBJ1-5; D unclear. The clonotype was recovered from a woman aged 60-70 years with Graves' hyperthyroidism. The CDR3 here is CASNPLLASNQPQHF. Written as DNA, the CDR3 is TGTGCCAGCAACCCTCTCCTTGCTAGCAATCAGCCCCAGCATTTT.